Many counts were recorded for the clone carrying this T cell receptor (beta chain). These data originate in a study of early T cells in non-severe SARS-CoV-2 infection. TCRdb passed the 5' RACE reads through MiXCR, listing each CDR3 protein once. The profile covers more than 20,000 distinct CDR3 sequences, with around 4.5% appearing a single time and 5.6% taken by the ten largest. CDR1 is SGHRS and CDR2 is YFSETQ in the germline V gene. The CDR3 contains 14 residues. The V end lost 3 bases, the J end lost 1 base, and 11 bases lay between the germline ends. V gene TRBV5-1 combines with J gene TRBJ2-7; TRBD1 or TRBD2 may be the D gene (5 bases each). This sequence originates from an adult who was a healthcare worker with PCR-confirmed SARS-CoV-2 infection or an uninfected control (not recorded which). Sequencing used whole blood. The CDR3 coding sequence is TGCGCCAGCAGCTACCGGGACGGGTCCTACGAGCAGTACTTC. Its protein is CASSYRDGSYEQYF.